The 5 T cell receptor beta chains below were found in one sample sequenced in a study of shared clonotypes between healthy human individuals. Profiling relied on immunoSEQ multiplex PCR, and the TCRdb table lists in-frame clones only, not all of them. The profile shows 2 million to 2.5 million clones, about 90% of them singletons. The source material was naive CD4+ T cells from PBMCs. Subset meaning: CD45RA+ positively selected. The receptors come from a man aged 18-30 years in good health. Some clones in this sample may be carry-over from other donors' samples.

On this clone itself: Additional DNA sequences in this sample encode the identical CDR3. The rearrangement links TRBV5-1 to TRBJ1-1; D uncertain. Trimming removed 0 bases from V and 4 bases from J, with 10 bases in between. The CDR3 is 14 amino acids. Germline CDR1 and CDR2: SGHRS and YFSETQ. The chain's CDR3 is CASSLEGRGTEAFF. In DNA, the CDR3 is TGCGCCAGCAGCTTGGAGGGCCGTGGCACTGAAGCTTTCTTT. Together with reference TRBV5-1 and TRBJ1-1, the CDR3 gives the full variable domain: KAGVTQTPRYLIKTRGQQVTLSCSPISGHRSVSWYQQTPGQGLQFLFEYFSETQRNKGNFPGRFSGRQFSNSRSEMNVSTLELGDSALYLCASSLEGRGTEAFFGQGTRLTVV.

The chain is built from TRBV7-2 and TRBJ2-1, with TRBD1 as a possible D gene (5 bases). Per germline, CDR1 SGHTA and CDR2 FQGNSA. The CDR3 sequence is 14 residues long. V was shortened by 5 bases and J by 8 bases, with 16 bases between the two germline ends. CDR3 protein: CASSPKQGWDEQFF. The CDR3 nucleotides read TGTGCCAGCAGCCCGAAGCAGGGTTGGGATGAGCAGTTCTTC.

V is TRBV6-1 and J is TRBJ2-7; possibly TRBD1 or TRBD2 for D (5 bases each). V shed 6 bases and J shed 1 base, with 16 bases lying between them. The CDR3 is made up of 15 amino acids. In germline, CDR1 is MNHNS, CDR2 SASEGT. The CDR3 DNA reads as TGTGCCAGCAGCCCCCGGGGCGCCCAGTCCTACGAGCAGTACTTC. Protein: CASSPRGAQSYEQYF.

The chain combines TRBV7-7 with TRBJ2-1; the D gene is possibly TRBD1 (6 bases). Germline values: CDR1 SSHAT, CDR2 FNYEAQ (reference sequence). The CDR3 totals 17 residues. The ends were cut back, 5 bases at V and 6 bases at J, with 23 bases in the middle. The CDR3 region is CASSPLGDQGLGNEQFF. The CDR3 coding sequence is TGTGCCAGCAGCCCTCTCGGGGACCAGGGGCTTGGCAATGAGCAGTTCTTC.

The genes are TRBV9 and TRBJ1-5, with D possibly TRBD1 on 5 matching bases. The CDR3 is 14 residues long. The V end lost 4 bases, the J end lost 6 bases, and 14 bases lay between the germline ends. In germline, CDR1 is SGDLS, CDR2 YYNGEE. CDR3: CASSLMGGGQPQHF. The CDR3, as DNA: TGTGCCAGCAGCCTCATGGGGGGGGGTCAGCCCCAGCATTTT.